The 14 T cell receptor beta chains in this list originate from one sample, sequenced in a study of CD8+CD57+ T cells in acquired aplastic anemia. The patients chosen for sequencing had shown expansion of CD8+CD57+ cells (detected by flow cytometry). Researchers used genomic DNA as the template to profile TCR beta VDJ and CDR3. Each CDR3 protein is one row after TCRdb ran MiXCR on the reads. Of around 250,000 distinct CDR3 sequences in the sample, 82% were seen once. The sequenced sample consisted of sorted CD4+, CD8+, or CD8+CD57+ T cells (not recorded which) from PBMCs. All receptors come from a human donor with aplastic anemia.

The chain has TRBV15 and TRBJ2-7; unclear D gene. Germline-derived CDR1 and CDR2 are LNHNV and YYDKDF (reference sequence). Between the trimmed V and J ends, which lost 1 base and 2 bases, there was a span of 9 bases. This CDR3 is built from 14 residues. The CDR3 coding sequence is TGTGCCACCAGCAGAGGTGGCGCGGCCTACGAGCAGTACTTC. Its translation: CATSRGGAAYEQYF.

This clonotype was observed a handful of times. J is TRBJ2-7 and V is TRBV7-8, with D unclear. V lost 5 bases and J lost 0, with 8 bases in between. Looked up from germline, CDR1 is SGHVS and CDR2 is FQNEAQ. This CDR3 comprises 13 residues. CDR3 amino acids: CASSPPGSYEQYF. In DNA form, the CDR3 reads TGTGCCAGCAGCCCCCCAGGCTCCTACGAGCAGTACTTC.

This clonotype was observed a single time. The final CDR3 position lacks the conserved phenylalanine or tryptophan, pointing to a likely read error. The chain couples TRBV5-1 to TRBJ2-3; D remains unclear. The CDR3 totals 16 residues. V lost 3 bases and J 0 bases, leaving 14 bases between the germline ends. CDR1 SGHRS and CDR2 YFSETQ come from the germline V gene. The DNA of the CDR3 is TGCGCCAGCAGCTCCTCCCCGTGGGCTAGCACAGATACGCAGTATCTT. This encodes CASSSSPWASTDTQYL.

Comments on this clonotype: This could be a read error, since a much larger clone is one nucleotide away. V and J are TRBV11-3 and TRBJ2-1; tentative D call: TRBD1 (6 bases). In germline, CDR1 is SGHNT, CDR2 YENEEA. Between the trimmed V and J ends, which lost 0 bases and 3 bases, there was a span of 9 bases. The CDR3 runs to 15 residues. CDR3 bases: TGTGCCAGCAGCTTAGATATGACAGGCTACAATGAGCAGTTCTTC. Amino acid sequence: CASSLDMTGYNEQFF.

V and J are TRBV7-8 and TRBJ1-2, with 7 bases aligning to TRBD1. There are 16 residues in the CDR3. CDR1 is SGHVS, CDR2 FQNEAQ, per germline. Unmatched junction bases numbered 18, after V lost 4 bases and J lost 10 bases. Here the CDR3 reads CASSSHPDGTAHSYTF. CDR3 coding DNA: TGTGCCAGCAGCTCTCATCCAGACGGGACAGCCCATTCCTACACCTTC. The variable domain in full, completed from reference TRBV7-8 and TRBJ1-2, reads GAGVSQSPRYKVAKRGQDVALRCDPISGHVSLFWYQQALGQGPEFLTYFQNEAQLDKSGLPSDRFFAERPEGSVSTLKIQRTQQEDSAVYLCASSSHPDGTAHSYTFGSGTRLTVV.

V usage is TRBV2 and J usage is TRBJ2-3, with D perhaps matching TRBD2 (6 bases). The V end lost 6 bases, the J end lost 13 bases, and 23 bases lay between the germline ends. This CDR3 region has 14 residues. Germline CDR1 reads SNHLY; CDR2 reads FYNNEI. CDR3 sequence: CASSVVGGANTEYF. The DNA of the CDR3 is TGTGCCAGCAGCGTGGTGGGGGGTGCGAACACTGAGTATTTT.

J is TRBJ1-6 and V is TRBV19; 8 bases line up with TRBD1. The CDR3 contains 14 residues. Germline V gene lookup returns CDR1 LNHDA and CDR2 SQIVND (reference sequence). V lost 3 bases to trimming and J lost 7 bases; unmatched junction nucleotides: 2. For the CDR3, the DNA is TGTGCCAGTAGTATGGACAGGGACAATTCACCCCTCCACTTT. Translating it yields CASSMDRDNSPLHF.

About this clonotype: One end of the junction fails to match germline, which may point to a read error. The chain is built from TRBV24-1 and TRBJ2-2; 9 positions match TRBD1. CDR1 and CDR2 from the germline V gene are KGHDR and SFDVKD. The CDR3 length is 16 residues. The CDR3 is CATSDSSTGGGGLMLF. CDR3 sequence (DNA): TGTGCCACCAGTGACTCGAGTACAGGGGGCGGAGGGCTGATGTTGTTT.

Remarks on this clonotype: The conserved final phenylalanine or tryptophan is absent from the CDR3, which likely points to a read error. Because the CDR3's place on the DNA is in doubt, the DNA is left out and the CDR3 is given as listed by TCRdb. The chain employs TRBV7-2 and TRBJ2-1; TRBD2 is the table's D call, not checked against the DNA. Both ends counted, the CDR3 spans 13 residues. The germline V gene has CDR1 SGHTA and CDR2 FQGNSA. CDR3 region: CASSQDPGQHQSQ.

CDR3 sequence (DNA): TGTGCCAGCAGCTCGAAAGGGACCCCCTACGAGCAGTACTTCTTT. Protein product: CASSSKGTPYEQYFF. The gene calls are TRBV7-9 and TRBJ1-1; tentatively, D is TRBD1 (5 bases). Trimming removed 4 bases at V and 14 bases at J, with 26 bases between. The germline V gene has CDR1 SEHNR and CDR2 FQNEAQ (reference sequence). The length of the CDR3 is 15 residues.

The J gene is TRBJ2-6, the V gene TRBV11-3, with D hard to call. This CDR3 region has 16 residues. CDR1 is SGHNT and CDR2 is YENEEA in the germline V gene. Trimming took 3 bases from V and 4 from J, leaving 13 bases between them. Here the CDR3 reads CASSFAPDGGANVLTF. The CDR3 DNA sequence: TGTGCCAGCAGCTTTGCTCCAGACGGCGGGGCCAACGTCCTGACTTTC.

The chain recombines TRBV7-8 with TRBJ2-7; 7 bases are a match to TRBD1. This CDR3 is 14 amino acids long. Germline V gene data show CDR1 as SGHVS and CDR2 as FQNEAQ. The chain's CDR3 is CASSFRPDGTAHSV. DNA for the CDR3: TGTGCCAGCAGCTTCCGTCCAGACGGGACAGCCCATTCCGTC.

This chain links TRBV11-2 with TRBJ1-2; 8 positions match TRBD1. This CDR3 spans 19 amino acids. Trimming took 1 base from V and 3 from J; bases not matched to a gene: 16. CDR1 is SGHAT, CDR2 FQNNGV, per germline. CDR3 nucleotide sequence: TGTGCCAGCAGCTTAGTTGCCGGACAGGGAATGGGTTTTGACTATGGCTACACCTTC. This sequence encodes CASSLVAGQGMGFDYGYTF. The full variable domain, completed using reference TRBV11-2 and TRBJ1-2, is EAGVAQSPRYKIIEKRQSVAFWCNPISGHATLYWYQQILGQGPKLLIQFQNNGVVDDSQLPKDRFSAERLKGVDSTLKIQPAKLEDSAVYLCASSLVAGQGMGFDYGYTFGSGTRLTVV.

For this clonotype: The conserved closing phenylalanine or tryptophan is absent in this CDR3, likely reflecting a read error. It is unclear where the CDR3 begins or ends on the DNA, so no DNA is shown, and the CDR3 is as TCRdb lists it. The chain employs TRBV7-2 and TRBJ2-1; the D call in the table, TRBD1, was not verified against the DNA. CDR1 SGHTA and CDR2 FQGNSA come from the germline V gene. The CDR3 has 13 amino acids, counting both end residues. The CDR3 loop is CASSGGGVHQYFV.